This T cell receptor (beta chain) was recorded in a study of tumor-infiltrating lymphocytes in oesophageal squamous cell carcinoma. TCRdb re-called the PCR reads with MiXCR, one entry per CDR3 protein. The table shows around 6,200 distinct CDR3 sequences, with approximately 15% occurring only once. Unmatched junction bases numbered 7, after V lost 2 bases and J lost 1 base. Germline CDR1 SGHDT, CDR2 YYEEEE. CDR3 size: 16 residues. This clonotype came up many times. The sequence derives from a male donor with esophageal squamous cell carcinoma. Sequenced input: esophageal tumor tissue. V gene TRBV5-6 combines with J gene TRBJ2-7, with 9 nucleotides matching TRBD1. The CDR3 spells CASSLQTGGLSYEQYF. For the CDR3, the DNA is TGTGCCAGCAGCTTACAGACAGGGGGACTTTCCTACGAGCAGTACTTC.